This TCR beta chain was profiled in a study of T cell changes during pregnancy in multiple sclerosis. The table came from immunoSEQ multiplex PCR; TCRdb's copy has only in-frame clones and leaves some out. The table lists 40,000 to 50,000 clones, 80% to 95% of them singletons. The ends were cut back, 1 base at V and 1 base at J, with 12 bases in the middle. There are 16 residues in the CDR3. Germline lookup yields CDR1 SGHAT and CDR2 FQNNGV. The sample consisted of CD8+ T cells from peripheral blood mononuclear cells, taken after pregnancy. This chain links TRBV11-2 with TRBJ2-3, with D possibly TRBD1 on 5 matching bases. This receptor was taken from a female donor with multiple sclerosis, enrolled in a pregnancy study. The CDR3 DNA reads as TGTGCCAGCAGCTTAGGACAGAGTACCCGCACAGATACGCAGTATTTT. Encoded protein: CASSLGQSTRTDTQYF.